A single sample gave rise to the 27 T cell receptor beta chains below, sequenced in a study of blood T cell repertoires in COVID-19. The method was immunoSEQ multiplex PCR; TCRdb's version includes in-frame clones alone and lacks a portion of them. The sample has about 65,000 clones; about 81% are singletons. The specimen sequenced was peripheral blood. The source of these receptors is a man of 80 years or more with acute or convalescent COVID-19.

The chain is built from TRBV3-1 (or the pseudogene TRBV3-2) and TRBJ1-1; TRBD1 might be the D (5 bases). Germline V gene sequence: CDR1 LGHDT, CDR2 YNNKEL (reference sequence). The CDR3 runs to 14 residues. V lost 0 bases to trimming and J lost 4 bases, with 9 bases between them. CDR3 DNA sequence: TGTGCCAGCAGCCAAGATGAAACAGGCACTGAAGCTTTCTTT. Amino acids: CASSQDETGTEAFF.

The gene calls are TRBV29-1 and TRBJ1-1; no definite D call. The CDR3 runs to 15 residues. Trimming took 3 bases from V and 1 from J, leaving 15 bases between them. The germline gives CDR1 SQVTM, CDR2 ANQGSEA. The CDR3 region is CSVEEAPSGNTEAFF. In DNA, the CDR3 is TGCAGCGTTGAGGAGGCGCCTTCGGGGAACACTGAAGCTTTCTTT. The variable domain in full, with the rest retrieved from reference TRBV29-1 and TRBJ1-1, is SAVISQKPSRDICQRGTSLTIQCQVDSQVTMMFWYRQQPGQSLTLIATANQGSEATYESGFVIDKFPISRPNLTFSTLTVSNMSPEDSSIYLCSVEEAPSGNTEAFFGQGTRLTVV.

The table lists this clone with a few counts. This chain links TRBV10-2 with TRBJ1-1; tentatively, D is TRBD1 (6 bases). Germline V gives CDR1 WSHSY, CDR2 SAAADI. V was shortened by 4 bases and J by 1 base, with 7 bases between the two germline ends. This CDR3 region has 13 residues. CDR3 protein: CASSVRGNTEAFF. The CDR3 nucleotides are TGCGCCAGCAGTGTCAGGGGGAACACTGAAGCTTTCTTT.

V usage is TRBV7-2 and J usage is TRBJ2-5, with 8 bases lining up with TRBD1. Trimming cost V 0 bases and J 4 bases; bases outside gene matches: 1. Germline loops: CDR1 SGHTA, CDR2 FQGNSA. This CDR3 region has 14 residues. The CDR3 sequence: CASSLARGRETQYF. The CDR3 DNA reads TGTGCCAGCAGCTTAGCCAGGGGGCGAGAGACCCAGTACTTC.

The chain has TRBV29-1 and TRBJ2-1; D perhaps matches TRBD2 (6 bases). Trimming removed 3 bases at V and 7 bases at J, with 16 bases between. The CDR3 consists of 14 residues. Looked up from germline, CDR1 is SQVTM and CDR2 is ANQGSEA. CDR3: CSVDHEAGLNEQFF. The CDR3 DNA sequence: TGCAGCGTTGATCACGAAGCGGGCCTTAATGAGCAGTTCTTC.

The V and J genes are TRBV5-6 and TRBJ1-1; D may be TRBD1 (6 bases). The CDR3 runs to 16 residues. Germline values: CDR1 SGHDT, CDR2 YYEEEE. V lost 2 bases and J lost 2, with 16 bases in between. CDR3 sequence reads: CASSFKRQATNTEAFF. CDR3 coding DNA: TGTGCCAGCAGCTTTAAACGACAGGCGACAAACACTGAAGCTTTCTTT.

This sequence joins TRBV5-4 and TRBJ2-1; 9 bases fit TRBD2. The CDR3 is made up of 15 amino acids. V gave up 4 bases and J gave up 4 bases; unmatched junction bases: 6. From germline, CDR1 is SGHNT and CDR2 YYREEE (reference sequence). The CDR3: CASSPQTSGYNEQFF. CDR3 nucleotide sequence: TGTGCCAGCAGCCCCCAGACTAGCGGATACAATGAGCAGTTCTTC. The whole variable domain, filled in from reference TRBV5-4 and TRBJ2-1, reads ETGVTQSPTHLIKTRGQQVTLRCSSQSGHNTVSWYQQALGQGPQFIFQYYREEENGRGNFPPRFSGLQFPNYSSELNVNALELDDSALYLCASSPQTSGYNEQFFGPGTRLTVL.

The chain employs TRBV5-1 and TRBJ2-1, with a weak D call TRBD2 (5 bases). V was shortened by 2 bases and J by 2 bases, with 11 bases between the two germline ends. The CDR3 covers 15 residues. Germline assignment: CDR1 SGHRS and CDR2 YFSETQ. CDR3 in DNA: TGCGCCAGCAGCTTAACTAGTCTCCCCTACAATGAGCAGTTCTTC. Translation: CASSLTSLPYNEQFF.

The chain joins TRBV2 to TRBJ2-1, with D possibly being TRBD1 (5 bases). CDR3 length equals 13 residues. Germline V gene data show CDR1 as SNHLY and CDR2 as FYNNEI. V was clipped by 0 bases and J by 11 bases, with 11 bases between them. In DNA form, the CDR3 reads TGTGCCAGCAGTGAAGCGGAAAGGGGAAAGCAGTTCTTC. This translates into CASSEAERGKQFF.

This clone has ten or more counts. The chain combines TRBV4-2 with TRBJ2-5; TRBD2 agrees at 13 bases. The CDR3 length is 17 residues. The junction had 6 bases not matched to a gene; V was cut back by 1 base and J by 4 bases. CDR1 and CDR2 (germline): LGHNA, YNFKEQ. CDR3 nucleotides: TGTGCCAGCAGCCAAGCCGCGACTAGCGGGGGGTTAGAGACCCAGTACTTC. Residues: CASSQAATSGGLETQYF.

The chain combines TRBV5-1 with TRBJ2-7; TRBD2 matches at 7 bases. Germline V CDR1 and CDR2: SGHRS, YFSETQ. V dropped 0 bases and J dropped 6; count of bases not matched to a gene: 6. The CDR3 is 14 residues long. In DNA, the CDR3 is TGCGCCAGCAGCTTGGGACCGGGGGGTGGCGAGCAGTACTTC. Translated: CASSLGPGGGEQYF.

The rearrangement joins TRBV28 to TRBJ1-1; the match to TRBD1 covers 8 bases. Germline V gives CDR1 MDHEN, CDR2 SYDVKM. V lost 5 bases and J lost 0; bases outside the gene matches: 8. The CDR3 is made up of 16 amino acids. CDR3: CASSAPRQGLNTEAFF. CDR3 coding DNA: TGTGCCAGCAGTGCCCCCCGACAGGGGCTGAACACTGAAGCTTTCTTT.

The chain carries TRBV4-1 and TRBJ2-2, with 10 nucleotides matching TRBD1. V lost 1 base, J lost 7 bases, and 15 bases stayed unmatched. CDR3 size: 19 residues. Germline V gene sequence: CDR1 MGHRA, CDR2 YSYEKL. CDR3 nucleotides: TGCGCCAGCAGCCAAGCGTCGTCGAGCGGGACAGGGGCCGTCGGGGAGCTGTTTTTT. Its translation is CASSQASSSGTGAVGELFF.

The table lists this clone with a count of one. J is TRBJ2-1 and V is TRBV9, with 10 positions matching TRBD2. CDR3 length equals 16 residues. Looked up from germline, CDR1 is SGDLS and CDR2 is YYNGEE. J lost 4 bases, V lost 0 bases, and 4 bases had no gene match. The CDR3 DNA reads as TGTGCCAGCAGCGTAGACCCGGGACTAGCGTACAATGAGCAGTTCTTC. This encodes CASSVDPGLAYNEQFF.

The rearrangement joins TRBV7-3 to TRBJ1-1, with a weak D call TRBD1 (5 bases). With 3 bases removed from V and 8 bases from J, the gap between germline ends came to 13 bases. The length of the CDR3 is 13 residues. Germline CDR1 SGHTA, CDR2 FQGTGA. CDR3 residues: CASSLGRSEEAFF. Here the CDR3 DNA reads TGTGCCAGCAGCTTGGGGCGATCGGAGGAAGCTTTCTTT.

This clone was picked up many times. The rearrangement links TRBV2 to TRBJ1-5; 11 positions match TRBD1. The V gene end was trimmed by 11 bases and the J gene end by 6 bases; junction bases not matched to a gene: 6. Germline CDR1 is SNHLY and CDR2 is FYNNEI. This CDR3 region has 13 residues. CDR3 sequence: CAGWTGGSQPQHF. In nucleotides, the CDR3 is TGTGCCGGTTGGACAGGGGGCTCTCAGCCCCAGCATTTT.

This clone appeared a single time. The rearrangement uses TRBV9 and TRBJ2-1; TRBD2 matches 12 bases. This CDR3 spans 14 amino acids. V lost 5 bases to trimming and J lost 5 bases; unmatched junction nucleotides: 2. Germline values: CDR1 SGDLS, CDR2 YYNGEE. CDR3 in amino acids: CASSRLAGDNEQFF. CDR3 nucleotides: TGTGCCAGCAGTAGACTAGCGGGGGACAATGAGCAGTTCTTC.

This clone was seen only once. The V call is TRBV7-2, the J call TRBJ2-5, with 9 bases lining up with TRBD1. CDR3 size: 16 residues. After removal of 1 base from V and 5 bases from J, the junction contained 8 bases not matched to a gene. From germline, CDR1 is SGHTA and CDR2 FQGNSA. Written as DNA, the CDR3 is TGTGCCAGCAGCTTAGGTGGCCAGGGGACAGGGGAGACCCAGTACTTC. Translated, it gives CASSLGGQGTGETQYF.

This chain uses TRBV11-2 with TRBJ2-3; D is perhaps TRBD1 (5 bases). Trimming pared 3 bases from V and 3 bases from J, leaving 10 bases between. Germline assignment: CDR1 SGHAT and CDR2 FQNNGV. The CDR3 has 14 residues. DNA for the CDR3: TGTGCCAGCAGCTTGGTGGGGCCGACAGATACGCAGTATTTT. It is translated as CASSLVGPTDTQYF.

This clone was observed a single time. The chain couples TRBV2 to TRBJ2-4; 8 bases match TRBD2. CDR3 length: 15 amino acids. Unmatched junction bases numbered 11, after V lost 7 bases and J lost 6 bases. Germline CDR1 and CDR2: SNHLY and FYNNEI. CDR3 nucleotides: TGTGCCAGCACCCCGCGGGGGGTCGCGAGAAACATTCAGTACTTC. It specifies CASTPRGVARNIQYF.

The gene calls are TRBV7-3 and TRBJ2-5, with D unclear. CDR1 is SGHTA and CDR2 is FQGTGA in the germline V gene. V was trimmed by 2 bases and J by 2 bases, leaving 6 bases between them. CDR3 length: 13 residues. The CDR3, as DNA: TGTGCCAGCAGCTTAGGCCCACAAGAGACCCAGTACTTC. It yields the protein CASSLGPQETQYF.

This clone was seen a single time. The rearrangement joins TRBV6-6 to TRBJ2-5, with D possibly being TRBD1 (5 bases). Germline CDR1 reads MNHNY; CDR2 reads SVGAGI (reference sequence). The CDR3 sequence is 12 residues long. Trimming removed 6 bases at V and 5 bases at J, with 10 bases between. The CDR3 region is CASSSSGETQYF. The DNA of the CDR3 is TGTGCCAGCAGCAGCTCAGGGGAGACCCAGTACTTC.

The chain uses TRBV6-2 or TRBV6-3 and TRBJ2-5; perhaps TRBD2 as D (6 bases). Trimming stripped 6 bases from V and 7 bases from J, with 21 bases between. Per the germline V gene, CDR1 is MNHEY and CDR2 is SVGEGT. The CDR3 is 15 residues long. In DNA form, the CDR3 reads TGTGCCAGCAGCAATACTCGGGACTCCCATCGGACCCAGTACTTC. Its translation is CASSNTRDSHRTQYF.

The CDR3, as DNA: TGTGCCAGTGGCTCGGGGGGCTACTACGAGCAGTACTTC. Translated: CASGSGGYYEQYF. The V call is TRBV19, the J call TRBJ2-7; D is possibly TRBD2 (7 bases). The CDR3 spans 13 residues. Germline assignment: CDR1 LNHDA and CDR2 SQIVND (reference sequence). V lost 8 bases to trimming and J lost 3 bases, with 14 bases between them.

J is TRBJ1-3 and V is TRBV10-2, with 7 positions matching TRBD1. With V trimmed by 3 bases and J by 0 bases, 5 bases remained unmatched. The CDR3 covers 16 residues. Germline values: CDR1 WSHSY, CDR2 SAAADI. The DNA for the CDR3 is TGCGCCAGCAGTGATTGGGGACAGCGCTCTGGAAACACCATATATTTT. Translating gives CASSDWGQRSGNTIYF.

This rearrangement joins TRBV5-8 to TRBJ2-2; the D gene is possibly TRBD2 (5 bases). V was clipped by 0 bases and J by 0 bases, with 9 bases between them. The CDR3 covers 16 residues. The germline gives CDR1 SGHTS, CDR2 YDEGEE. The CDR3 DNA reads as TGTGCCAGCAGCTTGGCGGGGAGCTCGAACACCGGGGAGCTGTTTTTT. Its translation is CASSLAGSSNTGELFF.

The chain couples TRBV7-2 to TRBJ1-1, with TRBD1 matching over 7 bases. The CDR3 spans 13 residues. Germline CDR1 SGHTA, CDR2 FQGNSA. Trimming cost V 5 bases and J 5 bases; bases outside gene matches: 5. The DNA for the CDR3 is TGTGCCAGCAGCAAGGGACAGAATACTGAAGCTTTCTTT. Protein sequence: CASSKGQNTEAFF.